This TCR beta chain was profiled in a study of regulatory T cells in long-lasting Graves disease. CDR1 is DFQATT and CDR2 is SNEGSKA in the germline V gene (reference sequence). With 4 bases removed from V and 0 bases from J, the gap between germline ends came to 13 bases. CDR3 length equals 15 residues. Time point described: persistent/refractory GD, antithyroid drugs over 5 years with positive TRAb. Making the TCR library involved RNA that had been extracted from PBMCs. American Thyroid Association guidelines defined how Graves' disease was diagnosed. Note on this clonotype: Its antigen is still unknown.

Overall study results and limits: Persistent disease favored TRBV28, TRBJ1-2 and TRBJ2-5.

Sequencing libraries for TCR beta were prepared with iRepertoire HTBI primers and Arm-PCR of CDR3 regions. Original data processing: Identified segments across samples numbered 60 or so TRBV and about 13 TRBJ. One entry per CDR3 protein, called by TCRdb with MiXCR from the multiplex PCR reads. TCRdb's processing, not the study's, gives the V and J calls here. The data contain 300,000 to 350,000 distinct CDR3 sequences, less than 20% of them singletons. The chain couples TRBV20-1 to TRBJ1-3; D gene ambiguous. The receptor comes from a female donor with Graves disease. Sequencing was performed on peripheral blood mononuclear cells (PBMCs), taken when the disease was refractory, from a patient treated with antithyroid drugs. The CDR3: CSAISDGSSGNTIYF. The CDR3 DNA follows: TGCAGTGCTATATCGGACGGCAGCTCTGGAAACACCATATATTTT.